One sample yielded the 23 T cell receptor beta chains listed below, sequenced in a study of CD8 T cells in ankylosing spondylitis (dated by TCRdb to the late 2010s). To prepare the library, 5' RACE was applied. The sequencing machine was an Illumina HiSeq 2500. TCRdb trimmed public reads at Q25 via fastp, called clones via MiXCR and kept in-frame beta chains. For every CDR3 protein sequence, its rows merge into one entry that carries the most common genes and DNA. This sample gives about 220,000 distinct CDR3 sequences in total; about 11% of them show up just once. The ten largest clones represent roughly 23% of the sample. The sample taken for sequencing was blood, either unsorted or a sorted T cell fraction (not recorded which). The source of these receptors is a male donor with ankylosing spondylitis or in good health (not recorded which).

This sequence joins TRBV5-1 and TRBJ2-1; a weak D match, TRBD1 (6 bases). Between the trimmed V and J ends, which lost 0 bases and 3 bases, there was a span of 13 bases. CDR1 is SGHRS and CDR2 is YFSETQ in the germline V gene. The length of the CDR3 is 16 residues. This CDR3 is CASSLERQALYNEQFF. The CDR3 DNA reads TGCGCCAGCAGCTTGGAGCGACAGGCCCTCTACAATGAGCAGTTCTTC.

This clonotype has more than one count but fewer than ten. The chain combines TRBV10-2 with TRBJ2-5; D is unclear. CDR1 WSHSY and CDR2 SAAADI come from the germline V gene. V lost 0 bases, J lost 7 bases, and 9 bases lay in between. The CDR3 consists of 13 residues. This CDR3 is CASSESREGTQYF. CDR3 coding DNA: TGCGCCAGCAGTGAGTCGCGAGAAGGGACCCAGTACTTC.

This clonotype came up many times. The rearrangement uses TRBV7-9 and TRBJ2-5, with 8 positions matching TRBD2. Per the germline V gene, CDR1 is SEHNR and CDR2 is FQNEAQ (reference sequence). The CDR3 covers 16 residues. J gave up 2 bases and V 3 bases, and 8 bases lay outside the gene matches. The CDR3 coding sequence is TGTGCCAGCAGCTTTACTAGCGGAGGAACACAAGAGACCCAGTACTTC. Translated: CASSFTSGGTQETQYF. The full variable domain, with the rest looked up from reference TRBV7-9 and TRBJ2-5, is DTGVSQNPRHKITKRGQNVTFRCDPISEHNRLYWYRQTLGQGPEFLTYFQNEAQLEKSRLLSDRFSAERPKGSFSTLEIQRTEQGDSAMYLCASSFTSGGTQETQYFGPGTRLLVL.

This clonotype appeared a few times. The chain recombines TRBV7-2 with TRBJ2-7; no definite D call. V was clipped by 1 base and J by 6 bases, with 13 bases between them. The CDR3 totals 14 residues. Germline lookup yields CDR1 SGHTA and CDR2 FQGNSA. The CDR3 DNA is TGTGCCAGCAGCTTAGGGCGAGGCCCCAGCGAGCAGTACTTC. This encodes CASSLGRGPSEQYF.

This clonotype was seen repeatedly, ten times or more. The V gene is TRBV6-1, the J gene TRBJ1-1, with TRBD1 matching 7 bases. V gave up 3 bases and J gave up 8 bases; unmatched junction bases: 0. Germline loops: CDR1 MNHNS, CDR2 SASEGT. The CDR3 is 11 amino acids. DNA of the CDR3: TGTGCCAGCAGTGAGACAGGGGAAGCTTTCTTT. It translates to CASSETGEAFF.

This clonotype was detected a few times. The chain joins TRBV3-1 to TRBJ2-1, with D possibly being TRBD2 (6 bases). This CDR3 spans 16 amino acids. Trimming left V 1 base short and J 9 bases short, with 19 bases between. The germline gives CDR1 LGHDT, CDR2 YNNKEL (reference sequence). CDR3 residues: CASSQGGLGGALEQFF. The CDR3 nucleotides read TGTGCCAGCAGCCAAGGGGGACTGGGCGGAGCACTTGAGCAGTTCTTC.

V gene TRBV20-1 combines with J gene TRBJ2-5, with 9 positions matching TRBD2. Per germline, CDR1 DFQATT and CDR2 SNEGSKA (reference sequence). V gave up 0 bases and J gave up 5 bases; unmatched junction bases: 10. This CDR3 comprises 16 residues. The CDR3 is CSARDHGASGAETQYF. DNA of the CDR3: TGCAGTGCTAGAGATCACGGGGCTAGCGGGGCCGAGACCCAGTACTTC.

This clonotype was seen at least ten times. The rearrangement joins TRBV27 to TRBJ1-1; no clear D. This CDR3 contains 15 residues. Trimming took 5 bases from V and 1 from J, leaving 14 bases between them. CDR1 MNHEY and CDR2 SMNVEV come from the germline V gene (reference sequence). In nucleotides, the CDR3 is TGTGCCAGCAGTGGGAGGACTTGGGGGAACACTGAAGCTTTCTTT. It is translated as CASSGRTWGNTEAFF.

This clonotype has at least ten counts. The CDR3 DNA is TGCAGTGCTGCCCCCCCGGGGGCCGGAAGGGATACGCAGTATTTT. Amino acid sequence: CSAAPPGAGRDTQYF. The V call is TRBV20-1, the J call TRBJ2-3; D possibly matches TRBD1 or TRBD2 (6 bases each). Trimming shortened V by 5 bases and J by 6 bases, and 21 bases separated the two germline ends. The CDR3 spans 15 residues. Germline CDR1 and CDR2: DFQATT and SNEGSKA (reference sequence).

This clonotype came up many times. The chain links TRBV7-9 to TRBJ2-7; D may correspond to TRBD1 or TRBD2 (5 bases each). Germline assignment: CDR1 SEHNR and CDR2 FQNEAQ (reference sequence). The CDR3 contains 15 residues. V lost 5 bases to trimming and J lost 0 bases, with 14 bases between them. CDR3 loop: CASSPGRISSYEQYF. The CDR3 coding sequence is TGTGCCAGCAGCCCGGGACGGATTAGCTCCTACGAGCAGTACTTC.

This clonotype has at least ten counts. The chain links TRBV29-1 to TRBJ2-7, with D hard to call. Germline loops: CDR1 SQVTM, CDR2 ANQGSEA. V lost 4 bases and J 4 bases, leaving 17 bases between the germline ends. The CDR3 extends over 14 amino acids. This chain's CDR3 is CSVVLWQAPYEQYF. The CDR3 nucleotides read TGCAGCGTTGTATTATGGCAGGCACCTTACGAGCAGTACTTC.

This sequence joins TRBV30 and TRBJ2-5; D remains ambiguous. V was pared by 0 bases and J by 4 bases, with 9 bases between. The CDR3 covers 13 residues. Germline V lookup: CDR1 GTSNPN, CDR2 SVGIG (reference sequence). The chain's CDR3 is CAWSVRAGETQYF. In DNA form, the CDR3 reads TGTGCCTGGAGTGTAAGGGCAGGAGAGACCCAGTACTTC.

The sample holds many counts of this clonotype. This CDR3 reads CASSYAGEAFF. As DNA, the CDR3 is TGTGCCAGCAGTTACGCAGGGGAGGCTTTCTTT. This rearrangement joins TRBV6-5 to TRBJ1-1; weak D call: TRBD1 (6 bases). V was clipped by 2 bases and J by 11 bases, with 9 bases between them. The CDR3 contains 11 residues. CDR1 is MNHEY, CDR2 SVGAGI, per germline.

This clonotype was seen at least ten times. The junction does not match germline at one end; this may be a read error. The chain uses TRBV20-1 and TRBJ2-1; D not certain. CDR1 DFQATT and CDR2 SNEGSKA come from the germline V gene (reference sequence). CDR3 length equals 12 residues. The CDR3 region is CSARVTRTNGVF. The CDR3 DNA reads TGCAGTGCTAGAGTCACCCGGACCAACGGCGTCTTC.

This clonotype has only a few counts. This chain uses TRBV5-1 with TRBJ2-5; maybe TRBD2 (5 bases). Trimming removed 6 bases from V and 4 bases from J, with 19 bases in between. CDR3 length equals 15 residues. Germline CDR1 reads SGHRS; CDR2 reads YFSETQ. The CDR3 DNA is TGCGCCAGCAACCCGGGGTCTCAGAGGTTAGAGACCCAGTACTTC. Translation: CASNPGSQRLETQYF.

This clonotype was recorded at least ten times. The V and J genes are TRBV20-1 and TRBJ2-2; 10 nucleotides align to TRBD2. Germline CDR1 and CDR2: DFQATT and SNEGSKA (reference sequence). The CDR3 covers 15 residues. Trimming took 5 bases from V and 7 from J; bases not matched to a gene: 10. The DNA of the CDR3 is TGCAGTGCTTCCCCCCTAGCGGGGGAGGTCGGGGAGCTGTTTTTT. Protein: CSASPLAGEVGELFF.

Details on this clonotype: One junction end does not reproduce the germline sequence, and a read error may be involved. The chain is built from TRBV20-1 and TRBJ2-1, with 11 bases that match TRBD2. Germline assignment: CDR1 DFQATT and CDR2 SNEGSKA (reference sequence). The CDR3 extends over 17 amino acids. The CDR3 nucleotides read TGCTGTGCTAGAGTTAGCGGGGGGGAGCCCTCCTACAATGAGCAGTTCTTC. Translating it yields CCARVSGGEPSYNEQFF.

The CDR3 nucleotides read TGTGCCAGCAGCTTAGCGGCAGCTTCGTCAGATACGCAGTATTTT. This translates into CASSLAAASSDTQYF. This chain joins TRBV7-9 and TRBJ2-3, with no clear D. Per germline, CDR1 SEHNR and CDR2 FQNEAQ (reference sequence). There are 15 residues in the CDR3. V shed 0 bases and J shed 4 bases, with 11 bases lying between them. Looking up the rest from reference TRBV7-9 and TRBJ2-3 gives the full variable domain: DTGVSQNPRHKITKRGQNVTFRCDPISEHNRLYWYRQTLGQGPEFLTYFQNEAQLEKSRLLSDRFSAERPKGSFSTLEIQRTEQGDSAMYLCASSLAAASSDTQYFGPGTRLTVL.

The chain carries TRBV5-1 and TRBJ2-2, with unresolved D. Germline V gene sequence: CDR1 SGHRS, CDR2 YFSETQ. Trimming shortened V by 7 bases and J by 7 bases, and 14 bases separated the two germline ends. This CDR3 spans 13 amino acids. The CDR3 sequence is CASALRGLGELFF. The CDR3 nucleotides are TGCGCCAGCGCACTCCGCGGTCTCGGGGAGCTGTTTTTT.

In the case of this clonotype: At one end the junction does not follow the germline gene, possibly because of a read error. The gene calls are TRBV7-7 and TRBJ2-5, with 10 positions matching TRBD2. Germline CDR1 reads SSHAT; CDR2 reads FNYEAQ (reference sequence). This CDR3 has 15 amino acids. The CDR3 DNA is TGTGCTAGCAGCAAACTAGCGGGGAACCAAGAGACCCAGTACTTC. Amino acid sequence: CASSKLAGNQETQYF.

This clonotype appeared many times. The chain is built from TRBV29-1 and TRBJ2-1; 8 positions agree with TRBD2. The germline V gene encodes CDR1 SQVTM and CDR2 ANQGSEA. V shed 4 bases and J 7 bases; nucleotides not matched to a gene: 3. This CDR3 contains 12 residues. This chain's CDR3 is CSVGGGGNEQFF. The CDR3 coding sequence is TGCAGCGTTGGGGGCGGGGGGAATGAGCAGTTCTTC.

This clonotype was detected many times. V gene TRBV3-1 combines with J gene TRBJ2-5, with 9 bases aligning to TRBD2. Per germline, CDR1 LGHDT and CDR2 YNNKEL (reference sequence). V dropped 1 base and J dropped 4; count of bases not matched to a gene: 4. There are 15 residues in the CDR3. The CDR3 DNA is TGTGCCAGCAGCCAAGCGGTTAGCGGGGGAGAGACCCAGTACTTC. This sequence encodes CASSQAVSGGETQYF.

The rearrangement links TRBV27 to TRBJ2-3, with 9 bases lining up with TRBD2. This CDR3 contains 15 residues. Germline CDR1 is MNHEY and CDR2 is SMNVEV (reference sequence). The J segment lost 6 bases and the V segment lost 3 bases, leaving 7 bases of the junction unmatched. The chain's CDR3 is CASSFLRGGGDTQYF. The CDR3 DNA follows: TGTGCCAGCAGTTTTTTGCGGGGGGGCGGGGATACGCAGTATTTT.